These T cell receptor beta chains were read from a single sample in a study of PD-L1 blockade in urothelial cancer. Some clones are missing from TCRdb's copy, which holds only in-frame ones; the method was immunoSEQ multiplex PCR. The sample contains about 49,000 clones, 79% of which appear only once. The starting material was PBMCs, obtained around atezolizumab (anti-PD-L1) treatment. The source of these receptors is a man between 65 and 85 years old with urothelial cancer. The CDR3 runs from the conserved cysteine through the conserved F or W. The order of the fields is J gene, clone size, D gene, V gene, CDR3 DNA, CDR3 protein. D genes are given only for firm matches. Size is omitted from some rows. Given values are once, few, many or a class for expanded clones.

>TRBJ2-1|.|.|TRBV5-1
TGCGCCAGCAGCTTGGAGACTAGCTACAATGAGCAGTTCTTC
CASSLETSYNEQFF
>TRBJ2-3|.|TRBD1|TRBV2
TGTGCCAGCAGTTTGGACAGGGGGGGGATCACAGATACGCAGTATTTT
CASSLDRGGITDTQYF
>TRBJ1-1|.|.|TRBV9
TGTGCCAGCACCAGACAGCTGAACACTGAAGCTTTCTTT
CASTRQLNTEAFF
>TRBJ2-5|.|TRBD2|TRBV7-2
TGTGCCAGCAGCTTCGGCGCTAGCGGGCACCAAGAGACCCAGTACTTC
CASSFGASGHQETQYF
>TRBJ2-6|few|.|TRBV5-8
TGTGCCAGCAGCCCCCGCCAGGGTAGCTCTGGGGCCAACGTCCTGACTTTC
CASSPRQGSSGANVLTF
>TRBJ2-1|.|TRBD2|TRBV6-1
TGTGCCAGCAGTGAAACGAGGGCTAGCGGGTACAATGAGCAGTTCTTC
CASSETRASGYNEQFF
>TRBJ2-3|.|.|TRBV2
TGTGCCAGCAGCCCAGACAGGACCACAGATACGCAGTATTTT
CASSPDRTTDTQYF
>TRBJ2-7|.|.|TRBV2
TGTGCCAGCAGTGAAAGGCCGGGATCCAACGAGCAGTACTTC
CASSERPGSNEQYF
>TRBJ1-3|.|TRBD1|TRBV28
TGTGCCAGCGGCGACGGGGACAGGGGGTCCTCTGGAAACACCATATATTTT
CASGDGDRGSSGNTIYF
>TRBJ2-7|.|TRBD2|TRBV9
TGTGCCAGCAGCGTAGCGGGGGGTCCCTACGAGCAGTACTTC
CASSVAGGPYEQYF
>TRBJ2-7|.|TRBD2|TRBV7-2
TGTGCCAGCAGCCGGGTGGGGGGGGGAGAGCAGTACTTC
CASSRVGGGEQYF
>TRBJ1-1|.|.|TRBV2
TGTGCCAGCAGTGAGGGGGGAGGGATGAACACTGAAGCTTTCTTT
CASSEGGGMNTEAFF
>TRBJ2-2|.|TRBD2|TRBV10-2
TGCGCCAGCAGCGACGGACTAGCGGAAACCGGGGAGCTGTTTTTT
CASSDGLAETGELFF
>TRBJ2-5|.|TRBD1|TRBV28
TGTGCCAGCAGTTCCTCGGGACAGGGGCTAGGAGAGACCCAGTACTTC
CASSSSGQGLGETQYF
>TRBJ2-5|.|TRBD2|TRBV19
TGTGCCAGTAGTATTTCGGCGGGAGGGGGGGAGACCCAGTACTTC
CASSISAGGGETQYF
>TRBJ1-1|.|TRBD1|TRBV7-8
TGTGCCAGCAGCTTAGGGGACAGGGGCGTGGGAACTGAAGCTTTCTTT
CASSLGDRGVGTEAFF
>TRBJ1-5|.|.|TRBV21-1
TGTGCCAGGGAAACAGGGGTCTCCAATCAGCCCCAGCATTTT
CARETGVSNQPQHF
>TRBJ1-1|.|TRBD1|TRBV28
TGTGCCAGCAGTTGGACAGGGTACACTGAAGCTTTCTTT
CASSWTGYTEAFF
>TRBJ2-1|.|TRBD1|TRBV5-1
TGCGCCAGCAGCTCCCTCCAAGGGGGCGTCACTGAGCAGTTCTTC
CASSSLQGGVTEQFF
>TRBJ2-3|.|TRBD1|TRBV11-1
TGTGCCAGCAGCTTCCGGACAGGGGGGGCAGATACGCAGTATTTT
CASSFRTGGADTQYF
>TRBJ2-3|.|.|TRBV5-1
TGCGCCAGCAGCTCCGGCGGGCCGGGTGACACGCAGTATTTT
CASSSGGPGDTQYF
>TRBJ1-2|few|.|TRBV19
TGTGCCAGTAGTGAACAGGCCGGGGTTACAGGGTATGGCTACACCTTC
CASSEQAGVTGYGYTF
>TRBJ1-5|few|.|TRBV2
TGTGCCAGCAGTAAAGATGGGGGACTGGGTCAGCCCCAGCATTTT
CASSKDGGLGQPQHF
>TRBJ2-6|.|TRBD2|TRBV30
TGTGCCTGGAGTGAACTAGCGGGAGGTGGGGCCAACGTCCTGACTTTC
CAWSELAGGGANVLTF
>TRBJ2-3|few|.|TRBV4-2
TGTGCCAGCAGCCCATCGACCTATAGCGGAGCCCCAGATACGCAGTATTTT
CASSPSTYSGAPDTQYF
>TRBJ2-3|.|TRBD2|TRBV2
TGTGCCAGCAGGTCTAGCGGGACCCTCACAGATACGCAGTATTTT
CASRSSGTLTDTQYF
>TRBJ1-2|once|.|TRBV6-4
TGTGCCAGCAGTGACTCCCTCGGTTATGGCTACACCTTC
CASSDSLGYGYTF
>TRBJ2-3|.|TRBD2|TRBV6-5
TGTGCCAGCAGTCTCGGACTAGCGGGAGGTACGCAGTATTTT
CASSLGLAGGTQYF
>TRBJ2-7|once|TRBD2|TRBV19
TGTGCCAGTAGTATGATGGGGAGGGCCTACGAGCAGTACTTC
CASSMMGRAYEQYF
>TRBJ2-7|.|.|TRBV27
TGTGCCAGCGCAACAGGAATCCACGAGCAGTACTTC
CASATGIHEQYF
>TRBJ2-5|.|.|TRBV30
TGTGCCTGGAGTGGGGAGATTCGAGAGACCCAGTACTTC
CAWSGEIRETQYF
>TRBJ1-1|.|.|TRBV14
TGTGCCAGCAGCCGCACAGGGAGAGATGCTTTCTTT
CASSRTGRDAFF
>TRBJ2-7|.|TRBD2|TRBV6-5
TGTGCCAGCAGTTACCCCGGGACTAGCGGTGTAAACGAGCAGTACTTC
CASSYPGTSGVNEQYF
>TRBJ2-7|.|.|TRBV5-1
TGCGCCAGCAGCTTGACCGGGACGGACTACGAGCAGTACTTC
CASSLTGTDYEQYF
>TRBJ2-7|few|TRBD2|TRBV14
TGTGCCAGCAGCCGACTAGCGGGAGGGTACCTCCACGAGCAGTACTTC
CASSRLAGGYLHEQYF
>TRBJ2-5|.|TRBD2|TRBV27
TGTGCCAGCAGTTTAGCGAGCGGGAGCCGGTGGAGGGAAGAGACCCAGTACTTC
CASSLASGSRWREETQYF